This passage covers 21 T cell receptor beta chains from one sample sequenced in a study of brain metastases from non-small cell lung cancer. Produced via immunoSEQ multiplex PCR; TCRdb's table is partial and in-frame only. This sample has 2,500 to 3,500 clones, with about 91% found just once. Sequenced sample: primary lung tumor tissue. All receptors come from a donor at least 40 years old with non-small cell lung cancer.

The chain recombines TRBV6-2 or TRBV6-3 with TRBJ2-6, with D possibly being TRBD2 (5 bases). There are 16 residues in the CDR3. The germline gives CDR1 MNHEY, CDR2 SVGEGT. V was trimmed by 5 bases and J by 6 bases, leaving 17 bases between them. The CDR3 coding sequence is TGTGCCAGCAGTAACCGAGGGAAAAGAACGGCCAACGTCCTGACTTTC. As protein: CASSNRGKRTANVLTF.

This chain's CDR3 is CASHPGAYNEQFF. CDR3 nucleotide sequence: TGTGCCAGCCACCCCGGGGCCTACAATGAGCAGTTCTTC. The chain carries TRBV2 and TRBJ2-1; TRBD2 is a possible D gene (5 bases). The V end lost 8 bases, the J end lost 2 bases, and 10 bases lay between the germline ends. Looked up from germline, CDR1 is SNHLY and CDR2 is FYNNEI. The CDR3 length is 13 residues.

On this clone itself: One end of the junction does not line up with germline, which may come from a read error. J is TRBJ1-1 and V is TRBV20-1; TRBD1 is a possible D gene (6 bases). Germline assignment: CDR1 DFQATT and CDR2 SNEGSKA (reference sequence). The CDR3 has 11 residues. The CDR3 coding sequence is TGCAGTGGTAGAGGGGGTACTGAAGCTTTCTTT. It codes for CSGRGGTEAFF.

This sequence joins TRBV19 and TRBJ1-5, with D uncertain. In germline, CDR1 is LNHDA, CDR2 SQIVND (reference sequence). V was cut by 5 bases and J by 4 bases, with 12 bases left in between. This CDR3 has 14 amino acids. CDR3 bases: TGTGCCAGTAGTTTCCGGGAGACTAATCAGCCCCAGCATTTT. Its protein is CASSFRETNQPQHF.

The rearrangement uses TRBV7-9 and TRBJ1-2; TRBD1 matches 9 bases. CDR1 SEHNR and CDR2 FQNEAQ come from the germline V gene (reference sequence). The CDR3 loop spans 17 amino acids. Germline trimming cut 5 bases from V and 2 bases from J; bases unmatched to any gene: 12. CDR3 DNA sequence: TGTGCCAGCAGCCCCACAGGGGGCGAGTGGACCAACTATGGCTACACCTTC. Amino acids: CASSPTGGEWTNYGYTF.

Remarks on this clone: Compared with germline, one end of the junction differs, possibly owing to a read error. This CDR3 reads CASSLGQGNSPLHF. The CDR3 DNA reads as TGCGCCAGCAGCTTAGGACAGGGAAATTCACCCCTCCATTTT. This chain links TRBV5-1 with TRBJ1-6; 8 bases agree with TRBD1. The germline V gene encodes CDR1 SGHRS and CDR2 YFSETQ. This CDR3 has 14 amino acids.

Here the CDR3 reads CASSLEGHNVNEQFF. The CDR3 nucleotides are TGTGCCAGCAGCTTGGAAGGACATAACGTCAATGAGCAGTTCTTC. The rearrangement joins TRBV5-8 to TRBJ2-1; a weak D match, TRBD1 (5 bases). CDR3 length equals 15 residues. Trimming cost V 0 bases and J 6 bases, with 13 bases left between them. CDR1 SGHTS and CDR2 YDEGEE come from the germline V gene. Complete variable domain (other parts from reference TRBV5-8 and TRBJ2-1): EAGVTQSPTHLIKTRGQQATLRCSPISGHTSVYWYQQALGLGLQFLLWYDEGEERNRGNFPPRFSGRQFPNYSSELNVNALELEDSALYLCASSLEGHNVNEQFFGPGTRLTVL.

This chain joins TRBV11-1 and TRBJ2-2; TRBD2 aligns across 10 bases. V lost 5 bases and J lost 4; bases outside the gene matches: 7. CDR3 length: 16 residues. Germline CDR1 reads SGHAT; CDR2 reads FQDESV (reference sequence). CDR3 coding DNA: TGTGCCAGCAGCCGGACGAGACTAGCGGGCACCGGGGAGCTGTTTTTT. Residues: CASSRTRLAGTGELFF. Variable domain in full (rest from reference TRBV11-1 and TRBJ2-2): EAEVAQSPRYKITEKSQAVAFWCDPISGHATLYWYRQILGQGPELLVQFQDESVVDDSQLPKDRFSAERLKGVDSTLKIQPAELGDSAMYLCASSRTRLAGTGELFFGEGSRLTVL.

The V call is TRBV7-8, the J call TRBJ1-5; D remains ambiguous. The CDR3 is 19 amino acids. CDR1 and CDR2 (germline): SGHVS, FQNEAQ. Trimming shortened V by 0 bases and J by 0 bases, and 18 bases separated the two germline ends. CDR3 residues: CASSLARSQSTYSNQPQHF. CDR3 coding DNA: TGTGCCAGCAGCTTAGCGCGGAGTCAGAGCACTTATAGCAATCAGCCCCAGCATTTT. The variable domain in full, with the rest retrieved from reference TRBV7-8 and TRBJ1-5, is GAGVSQSPRYKVAKRGQDVALRCDPISGHVSLFWYQQALGQGPEFLTYFQNEAQLDKSGLPSDRFFAERPEGSVSTLKIQRTQQEDSAVYLCASSLARSQSTYSNQPQHFGDGTRLSIL.

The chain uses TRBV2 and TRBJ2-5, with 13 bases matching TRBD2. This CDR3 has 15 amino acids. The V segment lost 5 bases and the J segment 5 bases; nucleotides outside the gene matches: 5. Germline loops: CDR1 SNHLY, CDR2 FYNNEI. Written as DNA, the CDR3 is TGTGCCAGCAGTTGGACTAGCGGGAGAGGGGAGACCCAGTACTTC. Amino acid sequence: CASSWTSGRGETQYF.

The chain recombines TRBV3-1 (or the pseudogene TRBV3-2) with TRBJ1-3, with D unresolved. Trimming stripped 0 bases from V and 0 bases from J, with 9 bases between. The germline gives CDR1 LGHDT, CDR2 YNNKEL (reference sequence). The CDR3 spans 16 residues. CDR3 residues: CASSQDPRGSGNTIYF. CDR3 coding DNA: TGTGCCAGCAGCCAAGATCCCCGGGGCTCTGGAAACACCATATATTTT.

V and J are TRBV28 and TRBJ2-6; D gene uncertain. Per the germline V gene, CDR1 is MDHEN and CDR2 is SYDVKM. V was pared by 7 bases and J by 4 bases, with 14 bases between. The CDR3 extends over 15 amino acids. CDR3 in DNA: TGTGCCAGCACTCCCAACGGAACCGGGGCCAACGTCCTGACTTTC. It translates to CASTPNGTGANVLTF.

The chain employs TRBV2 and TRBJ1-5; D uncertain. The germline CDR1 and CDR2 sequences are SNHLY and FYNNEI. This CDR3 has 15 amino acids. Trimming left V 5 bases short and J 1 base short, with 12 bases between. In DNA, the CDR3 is TGTGCCAGCAGTCTTGGGGTAGTGAGCAATCAGCCCCAGCATTTT. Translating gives CASSLGVVSNQPQHF.

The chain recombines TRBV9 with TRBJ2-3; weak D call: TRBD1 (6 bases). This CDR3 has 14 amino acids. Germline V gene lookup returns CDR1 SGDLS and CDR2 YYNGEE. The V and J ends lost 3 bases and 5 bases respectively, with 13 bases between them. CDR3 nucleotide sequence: TGTGCCAGCAGCGGACAGGCGACAGGAGATACGCAGTATTTT. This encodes CASSGQATGDTQYF.

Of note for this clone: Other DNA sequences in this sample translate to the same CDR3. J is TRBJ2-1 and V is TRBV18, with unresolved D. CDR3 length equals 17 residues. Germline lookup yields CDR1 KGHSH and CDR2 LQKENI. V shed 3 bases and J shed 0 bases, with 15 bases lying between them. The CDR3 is CASSPIDPASSYNEQFF. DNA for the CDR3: TGTGCCAGCTCACCCATAGATCCCGCGAGCTCCTACAATGAGCAGTTCTTC.

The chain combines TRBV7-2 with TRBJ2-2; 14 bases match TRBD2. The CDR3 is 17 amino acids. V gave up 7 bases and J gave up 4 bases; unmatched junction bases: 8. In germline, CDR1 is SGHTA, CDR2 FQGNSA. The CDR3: CASNPTSGRAGTGELFF. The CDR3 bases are TGTGCCAGCAACCCGACTAGCGGGAGGGCCGGCACCGGGGAGCTGTTTTTT. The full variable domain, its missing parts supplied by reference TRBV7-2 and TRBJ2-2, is GAGVSQSPSNKVTEKGKDVELRCDPISGHTALYWYRQSLGQGLEFLIYFQGNSAPDKSGLPSDRFSAERTGGSVSTLTIQRTQQEDSAVYLCASNPTSGRAGTGELFFGEGSRLTVL.

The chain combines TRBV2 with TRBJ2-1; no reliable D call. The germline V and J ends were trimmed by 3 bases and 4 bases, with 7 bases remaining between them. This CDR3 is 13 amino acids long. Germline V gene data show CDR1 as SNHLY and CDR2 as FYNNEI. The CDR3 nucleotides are TGTGCCAGCAGTGAGGAAAGGTACAATGAGCAGTTCTTC. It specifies CASSEERYNEQFF.

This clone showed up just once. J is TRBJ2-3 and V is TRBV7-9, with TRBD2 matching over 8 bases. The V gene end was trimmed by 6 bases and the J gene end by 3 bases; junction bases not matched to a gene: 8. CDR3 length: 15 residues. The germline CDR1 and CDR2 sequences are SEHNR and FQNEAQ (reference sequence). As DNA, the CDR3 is TGTGCCAGCAGTTTCCTAGCGGGCGTAACAGATACGCAGTATTTT. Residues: CASSFLAGVTDTQYF.

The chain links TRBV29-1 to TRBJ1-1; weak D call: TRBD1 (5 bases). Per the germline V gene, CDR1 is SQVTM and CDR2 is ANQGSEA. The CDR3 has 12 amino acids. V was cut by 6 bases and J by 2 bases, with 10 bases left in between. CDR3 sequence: CSVGTVNTEAFF. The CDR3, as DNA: TGCAGCGTCGGGACGGTTAACACTGAAGCTTTCTTT.

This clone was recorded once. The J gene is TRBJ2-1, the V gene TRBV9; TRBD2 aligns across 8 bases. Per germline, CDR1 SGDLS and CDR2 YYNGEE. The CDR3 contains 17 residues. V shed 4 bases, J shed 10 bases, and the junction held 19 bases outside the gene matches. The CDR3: CASSNPPGLVGRGEQFF. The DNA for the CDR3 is TGTGCCAGCAGCAACCCTCCGGGACTAGTCGGGAGAGGGGAGCAGTTCTTC.

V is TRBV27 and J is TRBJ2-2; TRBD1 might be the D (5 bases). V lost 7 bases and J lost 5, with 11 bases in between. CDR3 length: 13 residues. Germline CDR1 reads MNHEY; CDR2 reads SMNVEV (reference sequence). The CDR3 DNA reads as TGTGCCAGCAAAAGGGGATCGACCGGGGAGCTGTTTTTT. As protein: CASKRGSTGELFF.